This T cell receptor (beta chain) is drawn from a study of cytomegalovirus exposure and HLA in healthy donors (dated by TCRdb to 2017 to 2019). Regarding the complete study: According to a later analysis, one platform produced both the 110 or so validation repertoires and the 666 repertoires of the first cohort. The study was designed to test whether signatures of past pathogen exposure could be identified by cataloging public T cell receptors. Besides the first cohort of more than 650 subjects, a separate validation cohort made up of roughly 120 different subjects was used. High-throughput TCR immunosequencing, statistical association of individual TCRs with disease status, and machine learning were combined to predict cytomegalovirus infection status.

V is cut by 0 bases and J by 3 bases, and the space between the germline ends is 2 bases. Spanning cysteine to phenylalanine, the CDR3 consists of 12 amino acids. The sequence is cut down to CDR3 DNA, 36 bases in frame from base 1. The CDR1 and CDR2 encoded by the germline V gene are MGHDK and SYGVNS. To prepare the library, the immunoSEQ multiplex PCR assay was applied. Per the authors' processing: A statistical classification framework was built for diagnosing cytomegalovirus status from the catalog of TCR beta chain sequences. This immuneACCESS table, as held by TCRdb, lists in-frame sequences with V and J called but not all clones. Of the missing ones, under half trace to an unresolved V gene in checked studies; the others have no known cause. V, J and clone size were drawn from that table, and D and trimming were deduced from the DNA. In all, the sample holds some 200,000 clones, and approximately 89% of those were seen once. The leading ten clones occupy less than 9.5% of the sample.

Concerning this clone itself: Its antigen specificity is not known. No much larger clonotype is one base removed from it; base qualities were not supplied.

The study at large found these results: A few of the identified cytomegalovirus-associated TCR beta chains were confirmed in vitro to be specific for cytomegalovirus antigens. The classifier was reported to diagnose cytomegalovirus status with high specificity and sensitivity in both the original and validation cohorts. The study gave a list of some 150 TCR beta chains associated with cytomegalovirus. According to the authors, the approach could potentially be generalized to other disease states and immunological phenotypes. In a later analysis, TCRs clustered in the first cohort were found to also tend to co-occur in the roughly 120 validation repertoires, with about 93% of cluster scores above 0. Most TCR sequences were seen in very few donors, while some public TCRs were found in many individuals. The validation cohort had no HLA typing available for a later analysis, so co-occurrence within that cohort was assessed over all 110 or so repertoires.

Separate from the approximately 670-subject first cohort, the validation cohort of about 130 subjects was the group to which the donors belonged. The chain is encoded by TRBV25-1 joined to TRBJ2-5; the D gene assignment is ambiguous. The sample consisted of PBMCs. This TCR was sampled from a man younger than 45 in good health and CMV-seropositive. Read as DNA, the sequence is TGTGCCAGCAGTGAATACGAAGAGACCCAGTACTTC. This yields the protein CASSEYEETQYF.